This TCR beta chain comes out of a study of T cells in Graves' hyperthyroidism and ophthalmopathy. Deletions cut 6 bases from V and 0 bases from J, with 3 bases between. This CDR3 is built from 13 residues. Germline CDR1 and CDR2: MDHEN and SYDVKM. TCR beta CDR3 region amplification was performed from RNA transcripts. HTBI primers drove first-round RT-PCR of the TCR CDR3. Each CDR3 protein is one row after TCRdb ran MiXCR on the multiplex PCR reads. Here the sample spans under 400,000 distinct CDR3 sequences, 15% to 20% being singletons. At least 3 on the Clinical Activity Score was recorded for ophthalmopathy patients, who also had NOSPECS grade at least 4 and duration under 3 months. Diagnostic decisions used clinical symptoms, serum thyroxine and TRAb, thyroid ultrasound and orbital computed tomography. There are many counts of this clonotype.

This clonotype originated in a middle-aged woman with Graves' ophthalmopathy. This chain uses TRBV28 with TRBJ2-6; D uncertain. The sequenced material came from blood. CDR3 sequence reads: CASRHSGANVLTF. The CDR3 DNA reads TGTGCCAGCAGGCACTCTGGGGCCAACGTCCTGACTTTC.